This is a list of T cell receptor beta chains from one sample in a study of T cell changes during pregnancy in multiple sclerosis. Here immunoSEQ multiplex PCR was the method, and the copy in TCRdb shows in-frame clones only, minus some. The sample contains roughly 60,000 clones, approximately 91% of which appear only once. Sample: CD4+ T cells from peripheral blood mononuclear cells, taken in the first trimester of pregnancy. These receptors all come from a female donor with multiple sclerosis, enrolled in a pregnancy study. Both conserved end residues are part of each CDR3. The order of the fields is CDR3 protein, CDR3 DNA, V gene, CDR3 length, J gene, D gene, clone size. The D gene is left open where the match is weak. The listing skips clone size in some rows; elsewhere it reads once, few, many or a size class.

CDR3aa: CASSLIRRDEQYF
CDR3nt: TGTGCCAGCAGCTTAATTAGGAGGGACGAGCAGTACTTC
v_gene: TRBV7-2
len: 13
j_gene: TRBJ2-7
d_gene: .
abundance: .

CDR3aa: CASRASTDTQYF
CDR3nt: TGTGCCAGCAGGGCTAGCACAGATACGCAGTATTTT
v_gene: TRBV7-9
len: 12
j_gene: TRBJ2-3
d_gene: .
abundance: .

CDR3aa: CASSSTGLRGRETQYF
CDR3nt: TGTGCCAGCAGCTCGACAGGGTTGAGAGGCCGGGAGACCCAGTACTTC
v_gene: TRBV7-9
len: 16
j_gene: TRBJ2-5
d_gene: TRBD1
abundance: .

CDR3aa: CASSLLAGSYNEQFF
CDR3nt: TGTGCCAGCAGCCTACTAGCGGGGAGTTACAATGAGCAGTTCTTC
v_gene: TRBV11-3
len: 15
j_gene: TRBJ2-1
d_gene: TRBD2
abundance: .

CDR3aa: CASSVLARGVEQFF
CDR3nt: TGTGCCAGCAGTGTACTAGCGAGAGGGGTTGAGCAGTTCTTC
v_gene: TRBV6-4
len: 14
j_gene: TRBJ2-1
d_gene: TRBD2
abundance: .

CDR3aa: CASRDREGQPQHF
CDR3nt: TGTGCCAGCAGAGACAGGGAAGGTCAGCCCCAGCATTTT
v_gene: TRBV6-1
len: 13
j_gene: TRBJ1-5
d_gene: TRBD1
abundance: .

CDR3aa: CASSFERGLDTQYF
CDR3nt: TGTGCCAGCAGCTTCGAGCGGGGGCTAGATACGCAGTATTTT
v_gene: TRBV11-2
len: 14
j_gene: TRBJ2-3
d_gene: TRBD2
abundance: .

CDR3aa: CASAQPRRGGETQYF
CDR3nt: TGTGCTAGTGCCCAACCTCGCAGGGGAGGGGAGACCCAGTACTTC
v_gene: TRBV12-5
len: 15
j_gene: TRBJ2-5
d_gene: .
abundance: .

CDR3aa: CASSSGLARTDTQYF
CDR3nt: TGTGCCAGCAGCTCAGGACTAGCGAGGACAGATACGCAGTATTTT
v_gene: TRBV7-2
len: 15
j_gene: TRBJ2-3
d_gene: TRBD2
abundance: .

CDR3aa: CAIIQGSENSPLHF
CDR3nt: TGTGCTATCATTCAGGGCTCAGAGAATTCACCCCTCCACTTT
v_gene: TRBV6-1
len: 14
j_gene: TRBJ1-6
d_gene: .
abundance: .

CDR3aa: CASRRGQGSTGELFF
CDR3nt: TGTGCCAGCAGACGCGGACAGGGAAGCACCGGGGAGCTGTTTTTT
v_gene: TRBV7-2
len: 15
j_gene: TRBJ2-2
d_gene: TRBD1
abundance: .

CDR3aa: CASSRDINQPQHF
CDR3nt: TGCGCCAGCAGCCGGGACATTAATCAGCCCCAGCATTTT
v_gene: TRBV5-1
len: 13
j_gene: TRBJ1-5
d_gene: .
abundance: .

CDR3aa: CASSPTGNTEAFF
CDR3nt: TGTGCCAGCTCACCGACAGGGAACACTGAAGCTTTCTTT
v_gene: TRBV18
len: 13
j_gene: TRBJ1-1
d_gene: .
abundance: once

CDR3aa: CASIAGGSTDTQYF
CDR3nt: TGTGCCAGTATAGCGGGGGGGAGCACAGATACGCAGTATTTT
v_gene: TRBV6-5
len: 14
j_gene: TRBJ2-3
d_gene: TRBD2
abundance: .

CDR3aa: CASSDRLMNTDEQFF
CDR3nt: TGTGCCAGCAGCGACAGGTTAATGAATACGGATGAGCAGTTCTTC
v_gene: TRBV9
len: 15
j_gene: TRBJ2-1
d_gene: .
abundance: .

CDR3aa: CASSQGRGAFF
CDR3nt: TGTGCCAGCAGCCAAGGGCGGGGGGCTTTCTTT
v_gene: TRBV14
len: 11
j_gene: TRBJ1-1
d_gene: .
abundance: .

CDR3aa: CASAKTGPSSSGYTF
CDR3nt: TGTGCCAGCGCAAAGACAGGTCCCTCTTCGAGTGGCTACACCTTC
v_gene: TRBV6-1
len: 15
j_gene: TRBJ1-2
d_gene: .
abundance: .

CDR3aa: CASSYGTSDNEQFF
CDR3nt: TGTGCCAGCAGCTACGGGACTAGCGACAATGAGCAGTTCTTC
v_gene: TRBV7-9
len: 14
j_gene: TRBJ2-1
d_gene: TRBD2
abundance: once

CDR3aa: CASSVGPSSGNTIYF
CDR3nt: TGTGCCAGCAGCGTAGGGCCTTCCTCTGGAAACACCATATATTTT
v_gene: TRBV9
len: 15
j_gene: TRBJ1-3
d_gene: .
abundance: .

CDR3aa: CASSSNSGVKQYF
CDR3nt: TGTGCCAGCAGCTCCAATAGCGGGGTTAAGCAGTACTTC
v_gene: TRBV7-2
len: 13
j_gene: TRBJ2-7
d_gene: TRBD2
abundance: .

CDR3aa: CASTTATGTYEQYF
CDR3nt: TGTGCCAGCACTACCGCGACAGGTACCTACGAGCAGTACTTC
v_gene: TRBV6-5
len: 14
j_gene: TRBJ2-7
d_gene: .
abundance: .

CDR3aa: CASSQPAAGNTIYF
CDR3nt: TGCGCCAGCAGCCAACCTGCGGCCGGAAACACCATATATTTT
v_gene: TRBV4-1
len: 14
j_gene: TRBJ1-3
d_gene: .
abundance: .